The T cell receptor beta chain under discussion was sequenced for a study of CD8 T cells in Susac syndrome. Study-level information: Clinically active disease was present in over 5 of the sequenced Susac syndrome patients. Eight or nine of these patients were in remission. Findings and limits, study-wide: Susac CD8+ clonal expansion peaked in TEMRA cells and active patients.

About this clonotype itself: Its antigen is unknown.

Sequencing targeted TCR beta in T cells from blood (CD8+ and CD4+). The CDR3 spans 16 residues. In germline, CDR1 is LGHNA, CDR2 YSLEER. Trimming removed 0 bases from V and 2 bases from J; junction bases left unmatched: 2. The authors reverse transcribed roughly 0.5 to 1 ug RNA with random hexamers. Across 54 Vbeta and 13 Jbeta, immunoSEQ multiplex PCR amplified TCR beta CDR3. TCRdb independently ran MiXCR on the immunoSEQ multiplex PCR reads; one entry per CDR3 protein. The sample yields tens of thousands of distinct CDR3 sequences, just under 95% seen once. Sequenced input: CD8+ T cells from PBMCs. The chain recombines TRBV4-3 with TRBJ2-1; 9 bases fit TRBD2. This receptor was identified in a human donor with Susac syndrome. The CDR3 spells CASSQEAGGAYNEQFF. As DNA, the CDR3 is TGCGCCAGCAGCCAAGAGGCGGGGGGGGCCTACAATGAGCAGTTCTTC.